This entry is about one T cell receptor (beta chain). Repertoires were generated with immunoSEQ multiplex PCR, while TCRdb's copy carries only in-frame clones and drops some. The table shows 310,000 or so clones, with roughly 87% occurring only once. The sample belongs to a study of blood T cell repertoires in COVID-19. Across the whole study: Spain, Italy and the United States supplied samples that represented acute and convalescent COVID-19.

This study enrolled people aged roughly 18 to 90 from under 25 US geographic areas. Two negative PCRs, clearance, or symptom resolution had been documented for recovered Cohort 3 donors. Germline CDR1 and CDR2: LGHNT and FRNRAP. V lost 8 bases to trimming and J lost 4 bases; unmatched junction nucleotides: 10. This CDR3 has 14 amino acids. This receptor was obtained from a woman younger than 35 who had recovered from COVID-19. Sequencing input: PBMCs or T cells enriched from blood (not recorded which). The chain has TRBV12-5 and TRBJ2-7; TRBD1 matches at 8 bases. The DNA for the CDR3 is TGTGCTAGTTCCGCCGGGACAGGAGTTTACGAGCAGTACTTC. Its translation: CASSAGTGVYEQYF.